The 8 T cell receptor beta chains listed next were all sequenced from one sample in a study of blood T cell repertoires in COVID-19. Profiled with immunoSEQ multiplex PCR; TCRdb holds only in-frame clones, not every one. The sample yields fewer than 200,000 clones, roughly four fifths seen once. Specimen: peripheral blood. The source of these receptors is an elderly woman with acute or convalescent COVID-19.

In this sample, this clone turned up a few times. This chain uses TRBV28 with TRBJ2-7, with TRBD1 as a possible D gene (6 bases). Germline-derived CDR1 and CDR2 are MDHEN and SYDVKM. Trimming pared 6 bases from V and 6 bases from J, leaving 21 bases between. CDR3 length equals 15 residues. The CDR3 DNA reads TGTGCCAGCAGCCGCACCCTGGGCAGGGGCAGCGAGCAGTACTTC. It translates to CASSRTLGRGSEQYF.

This chain connects TRBV19 to TRBJ1-5; tentative D call: TRBD1 (5 bases). Germline CDR1 is LNHDA and CDR2 is SQIVND (reference sequence). This CDR3 is built from 15 residues. V lost 2 bases and J 3 bases, leaving 11 bases between the germline ends. CDR3 residues: CASSIQGRNNQPQHF. Written as DNA, the CDR3 is TGTGCCAGTAGTATACAGGGTAGAAACAATCAGCCCCAGCATTTT.

This chain links TRBV7-2 with TRBJ2-3; 7 nucleotides match TRBD1. This CDR3 is built from 12 residues. V lost 3 bases and J lost 10; bases outside the gene matches: 4. CDR1 SGHTA and CDR2 FQGNSA come from the germline V gene. CDR3 nucleotides: TGTGCCAGCAGCTTTCGACAGGGAGCGCAGTATTTT. It translates to CASSFRQGAQYF.

CDR3 DNA: TGTGCCAGCAGCCAAGGGACAGGGGATGGCTACACCTTC. Its protein is CASSQGTGDGYTF. This chain joins TRBV3-1 (or the pseudogene TRBV3-2) and TRBJ1-2, with TRBD1 matching over 9 bases. CDR1 is LGHDT, CDR2 YNNKEL, per germline (reference sequence). This CDR3 region has 13 residues. The V and J ends lost 1 base and 6 bases, in that order; junction bases with no gene match: 0.

The V call is TRBV7-8, the J call TRBJ2-3; tentative D call: TRBD1 (5 bases). The CDR3 is 15 amino acids. Trimming shortened V by 5 bases and J by 0 bases, and 12 bases separated the two germline ends. From germline, CDR1 is SGHVS and CDR2 FQNEAQ. Written as DNA, the CDR3 is TGTGCCAGCAGCGAATACAGGCAAAGCACAGATACGCAGTATTTT. Its protein product is CASSEYRQSTDTQYF.

This chain connects TRBV2 to TRBJ2-2; 8 bases line up with TRBD2. From germline, CDR1 is SNHLY and CDR2 FYNNEI. V gave up 3 bases and J gave up 0 bases; unmatched junction bases: 0. CDR3 length equals 15 residues. CDR3 region: CASSEGLANTGELFF. DNA of the CDR3: TGTGCCAGCAGTGAGGGACTAGCGAACACCGGGGAGCTGTTTTTT.

This sequence joins TRBV3-1 (or the pseudogene TRBV3-2) and TRBJ2-2; TRBD1 agrees at 8 bases. Germline V CDR1 and CDR2: LGHDT, YNNKEL (reference sequence). The CDR3 is 16 residues long. The V and J ends lost 1 base and 6 bases, in that order; junction bases with no gene match: 7. CDR3 coding DNA: TGTGCCAGCAGCCAAGTGTCAGGGGGCAACGCCGGGGAGCTGTTTTTT. Its translation is CASSQVSGGNAGELFF.

The chain employs TRBV5-1 and TRBJ1-1; 9 bases agree with TRBD1. Germline trimming cut 1 base from V and 1 base from J; bases unmatched to any gene: 5. CDR3 length: 16 amino acids. Germline V CDR1 and CDR2: SGHRS, YFSETQ. This chain's CDR3 is CASSLRQGGTNTEAFF. The CDR3 nucleotides are TGCGCCAGCAGCTTGAGACAGGGGGGGACGAACACTGAAGCTTTCTTT.